In this sample, the clone carrying this T cell receptor (beta chain) turned up many times. Its specificity is unknown. What was amplified from RNA transcripts were TCR beta CDR3 regions. HTBI primers drove first-round RT-PCR of the TCR CDR3. Using its own MiXCR run on the multiplex PCR reads, TCRdb lists one record per CDR3 protein. This repertoire shows hundreds of thousands of distinct CDR3 sequences, over 11% found once; its top ten account for around 5.4%. The entry originates in a study of T cells in Graves' hyperthyroidism and ophthalmopathy. Study outcomes and limitations: Most thyroid clonotypes that were expanded above 0.001 also turned up in blood.

Trimming removed 6 bases at V and 7 bases at J, with 9 bases between. The CDR3 contains 12 residues. Per germline, CDR1 MNHNS and CDR2 SASEGT. This clonotype was sampled from a woman aged 25 to 45 with Graves' hyperthyroidism that later progressed to Graves' ophthalmopathy. The sequencing input was blood. The chain carries TRBV6-1 and TRBJ2-2; the D is unclear. As DNA, the CDR3 is TGTGCCAGCAGGCTAGTTCTCGGGGAGCTGTTTTTT. Its protein product is CASRLVLGELFF.